The 10 T cell receptor beta chains in this list originate from one sample, sequenced in a study of T cell responses to AZD1222 COVID-19 vaccine. This table comes from immunoSEQ multiplex PCR, and its TCRdb copy is limited to in-frame clones, with some not included. The table shows approximately 100,000 clones, with 70% to 90% occurring only once. The source was peripheral blood, collected on day 0 of MenACWY control vaccination. Receptor source: an adult in good health.

The rearrangement links TRBV7-8 to TRBJ2-1; D unclear. This CDR3 comprises 14 residues. Germline CDR1 reads SGHVS; CDR2 reads FQNEAQ. V was cut by 5 bases and J by 5 bases, with 13 bases left in between. CDR3 DNA: TGTGCCAGCAGCCAAGACACCCCGAACAATGAGCAGTTCTTC. Protein product: CASSQDTPNNEQFF. The entire variable domain, with the rest obtained from reference TRBV7-8 and TRBJ2-1, is as follows: GAGVSQSPRYKVAKRGQDVALRCDPISGHVSLFWYQQALGQGPEFLTYFQNEAQLDKSGLPSDRFFAERPEGSVSTLKIQRTQQEDSAVYLCASSQDTPNNEQFFGPGTRLTVL.

The chain couples TRBV11-2 to TRBJ2-1; no definite D call. Germline loops: CDR1 SGHAT, CDR2 FQNNGV. The CDR3 consists of 11 residues. V lost 1 base to trimming and J lost 6 bases, with 1 base between them. CDR3: CASSLVNEQFF. For the CDR3, the DNA is TGTGCCAGCAGCTTAGTCAATGAGCAGTTCTTC.

The gene calls are TRBV4-1 and TRBJ1-2, with 8 bases matching TRBD1. J was trimmed by 5 bases and V by 2 bases; bases with no gene match: 4. The CDR3 has 14 residues. The germline CDR1 and CDR2 sequences are MGHRA and YSYEKL. Here the CDR3 DNA reads TGCGCCAGCAGCCAACCGGGACAGGTTTATGGCTACACCTTC. Translation gives CASSQPGQVYGYTF.

CDR3 amino acids: CASSAAGTGGFAEAFF. As DNA, the CDR3 is TGTGCCAGCAGCGCGGCCGGGACAGGGGGGTTCGCTGAAGCTTTCTTT. The gene calls are TRBV9 and TRBJ1-1; TRBD1 matches 11 bases. This CDR3 spans 16 amino acids. Germline CDR1 SGDLS, CDR2 YYNGEE. The trim removed 3 bases at V and 6 bases at J, leaving 10 bases unmatched.

The count of this clone is one. This chain connects TRBV19 to TRBJ1-1; 8 bases match TRBD1. The J segment lost 5 bases and the V segment lost 5 bases, leaving 7 bases of the junction unmatched. Germline V gene sequence: CDR1 LNHDA, CDR2 SQIVND (reference sequence). This CDR3 spans 14 amino acids. CDR3 nucleotides: TGTGCCAGTAGTCTGACAGGGGTTATAACTGAAGCTTTCTTT. The encoded protein is CASSLTGVITEAFF.

The DNA for the CDR3 is TGTGCCAGCAGTAAAATGAACACTGAAGCTTTCTTT. This gives the protein CASSKMNTEAFF. The chain couples TRBV6-2 or TRBV6-3 to TRBJ1-1; D unresolved. Between the trimmed V and J ends, which lost 5 bases and 0 bases, there was a span of 4 bases. There are 12 residues in the CDR3. Germline V gene lookup returns CDR1 MNHEY and CDR2 SVGEGT.

The rearrangement links TRBV19 to TRBJ1-1; TRBD1 matches 7 bases. From germline, CDR1 is LNHDA and CDR2 SQIVND (reference sequence). V lost 5 bases and J lost 6; bases outside the gene matches: 3. This CDR3 is built from 12 residues. CDR3 sequence reads: CASSLTGSEAFF. As DNA, the CDR3 is TGTGCCAGTAGTCTGACAGGGTCTGAAGCTTTCTTT.

This clone was detected only once. DNA of the CDR3: TGTGCCAGCTCACCACTTCAGGGGCAAGCTGGAAACACCATATATTTT. Amino acids: CASSPLQGQAGNTIYF. J is TRBJ1-3 and V is TRBV18; tentatively, D is TRBD1 (6 bases). The CDR3 totals 16 residues. Germline V CDR1 and CDR2: KGHSH, LQKENI. V gave up 1 base and J gave up 2 bases, with 12 bases separating them.

The CDR3 DNA sequence: TGTGCCAGCAGCTTGGAGAGGGCTTACGAGCAGTACTTC. This sequence encodes CASSLERAYEQYF. J is TRBJ2-7 and V is TRBV5-4, with TRBD2 as a possible D gene (5 bases). Trimming shortened V by 0 bases and J by 4 bases, and 8 bases separated the two germline ends. This CDR3 comprises 13 residues. Germline lookup yields CDR1 SGHNT and CDR2 YYREEE (reference sequence).

This clone has only a few counts. The DNA of the CDR3 is TGTGCCAGCAGTTACACCGGGGACCCCGTACAGCATTTT. Amino acids: CASSYTGDPVQHF. The genes are TRBV6-5 and TRBJ1-5; D is perhaps TRBD1 (5 bases). CDR1 and CDR2 (germline): MNHEY, SVGAGI. This CDR3 comprises 13 residues. V lost 2 bases, J lost 13 bases, and 15 bases lay in between.